This T cell receptor (beta chain) was sequenced in a study of T-cell reconstitution after alpha-beta-depleted transplantation in children. Unique molecular identifiers were used in preparing the TCRbeta library. TCRdb itself ran the PCR reads through MiXCR, one entry per CDR3 protein. This sample carries over 120,000 distinct CDR3 sequences, 8.8% of them seen once, and the ten largest clones take 15% to 20%. This clonotype was detected many times. The origin of this receptor is a female patient aged 2-9 years who had a stem cell transplant for congenital amegakaryocytic thrombocytopenia, so the T cells may come from the graft donor. The specimen was PBMCs, mostly from graft donor cells, collected 180 days after TCRalphabeta/CD19-depleted stem cell transplant.

The CDR3 loop reads CASRTRGETQYF. The CDR3 DNA reads as TGTGCCAGCAGAACGAGGGGAGAGACCCAGTACTTC. The chain employs TRBV21-1 and TRBJ2-5; the DNA was not used to check the table's D call, TRBD1. TRBV21-1 is classified as a pseudogene. The CDR3 sequence is 12 residues long.